This T cell receptor (beta chain) was captured in a study of blood T cell repertoires in COVID-19. With V trimmed by 5 bases and J by 3 bases, 11 bases remained unmatched. CDR3 length: 16 residues. Germline lookup yields CDR1 SEHNR and CDR2 FQNEAQ (reference sequence). The data were produced by immunoSEQ multiplex PCR, yet TCRdb's version contains in-frame clones alone and is incomplete. The sample consists of roughly 130,000 clones, around nine tenths of them appearing once. The material sequenced was peripheral blood. This TCR was sampled from a man aged 55-75 years with COVID-19, enrolled during active disease. This chain connects TRBV7-9 to TRBJ2-7; 9 bases agree with TRBD1. The CDR3 reads CASSNRGPSQNYEQYF. CDR3 bases: TGTGCCAGCAGCAACAGGGGGCCGTCTCAAAACTACGAGCAGTACTTC.